This TCR beta chain was recorded in a study of cytomegalovirus exposure and HLA in healthy donors. Study results and caveats: Listed as cytomegalovirus-associated were over 150 TCR beta chains.

Per the germline V gene, CDR1 is GTSNPN and CDR2 is SVGIG (reference sequence). This CDR3 spans 16 amino acids. V lost 2 bases, J lost 6 bases, and 11 bases stayed unmatched. As concerns this clone: Its specificity is not known.

TCRdb's table, derived via immunoSEQ multiplex PCR, lists solely in-frame clones and lacks some. The sample has about 160,000 clones; roughly 86% are singletons. This clonotype originated in a young woman in good health and CMV-seropositive. V is TRBV30 and J is TRBJ1-5; 9 nucleotides agree with TRBD1. Sequenced material: PBMCs. The CDR3 spells CAWSTPRGTGTQPQHF. The CDR3 bases are TGTGCCTGGAGTACCCCCCGGGGGACAGGGACTCAGCCCCAGCATTTT.